A single sample gave rise to the 8 T cell receptor beta chains below, sequenced in a study of T cell responses to AZD1222 COVID-19 vaccine. Profiled with immunoSEQ multiplex PCR; TCRdb holds only in-frame clones, not every one. The data hold some 140,000 clones, with 80% to 95% observed a single time. Sequenced here: peripheral blood, sampled on day 0 of AZD1222 vaccination. Source of these receptors: an adult in good health.

The chain is built from TRBV28 and TRBJ2-1; TRBD2 is a possible D gene (6 bases). Trimming took off 3 bases at V and 2 bases at J, with 11 bases between the two ends. Germline CDR1 and CDR2: MDHEN and SYDVKM. The length of the CDR3 is 15 residues. CDR3 nucleotides: TGTGCCAGCAGTTTGGGGACTCGCACCTACAATGAGCAGTTCTTC. Encoded protein: CASSLGTRTYNEQFF.

The chain combines TRBV7-8 with TRBJ2-2; no clear D gene. The CDR3 runs 16 residues. Germline lookup yields CDR1 SGHVS and CDR2 FQNEAQ. Trimming shortened V by 2 bases and J by 3 bases, and 13 bases separated the two germline ends. The CDR3 region has the DNA TGTGCCAGCAGCTTAATGTTAGGGCCGGACACCGGGGAGCTGTTTTTT. This sequence encodes CASSLMLGPDTGELFF. Full variable domain (remainder filled in from reference TRBV7-8 and TRBJ2-2): GAGVSQSPRYKVAKRGQDVALRCDPISGHVSLFWYQQALGQGPEFLTYFQNEAQLDKSGLPSDRFFAERPEGSVSTLKIQRTQQEDSAVYLCASSLMLGPDTGELFFGEGSRLTVL.

V is TRBV29-1 and J is TRBJ1-2, with D hard to call. CDR1 SQVTM and CDR2 ANQGSEA come from the germline V gene. Trimming took 2 bases from V and 6 from J, leaving 10 bases between them. The CDR3 consists of 12 residues. The DNA of the CDR3 is TGCAGCGTTGAATTACCAGCCGATGGCTACACCTTC. Its protein product is CSVELPADGYTF.

The chain employs TRBV5-1 and TRBJ1-2, with D uncertain. Germline loops: CDR1 SGHRS, CDR2 YFSETQ. The CDR3 spans 12 residues. The ends were cut back, 7 bases at V and 3 bases at J, with 10 bases in the middle. As DNA, the CDR3 is TGCGCCAGCGGAGAGGGAGACTATGGCTACACCTTC. Translation gives CASGEGDYGYTF. The whole variable domain, remainder taken from reference TRBV5-1 and TRBJ1-2, is KAGVTQTPRYLIKTRGQQVTLSCSPISGHRSVSWYQQTPGQGLQFLFEYFSETQRNKGNFPGRFSGRQFSNSRSEMNVSTLELGDSALYLCASGEGDYGYTFGSGTRLTVV.

The chain carries TRBV9 and TRBJ2-7; TRBD2 matches 8 bases. The V and J ends lost 4 bases and 0 bases, in that order; junction bases with no gene match: 6. The CDR3 runs to 15 residues. Germline V CDR1 and CDR2: SGDLS, YYNGEE. The CDR3 spells CASSRSGGDSYEQYF. The CDR3 DNA is TGTGCCAGCAGCCGGTCGGGAGGGGACTCCTACGAGCAGTACTTC.

This clone has a single count. The rearrangement joins TRBV18 to TRBJ1-3; D is possibly TRBD1 (6 bases). Trimming stripped 0 bases from V and 6 bases from J, with 15 bases between. The germline gives CDR1 KGHSH, CDR2 LQKENI. This CDR3 region has 16 residues. The CDR3 protein is CASSPPGTRGANTIYF. CDR3 coding DNA: TGTGCCAGCTCACCACCAGGGACCCGGGGGGCAAACACCATATATTTT.

The V call is TRBV6-5, the J call TRBJ2-3; possibly TRBD1 for D (6 bases). The V end lost 6 bases, the J end lost 3 bases, and 16 bases lay between the germline ends. Per the germline V gene, CDR1 is MNHEY and CDR2 is SVGAGI. The CDR3 length is 15 residues. CDR3 region: CASRRPGQLTDTQYF. The CDR3 nucleotides read TGTGCCAGCAGACGACCGGGACAACTGACAGATACGCAGTATTTT.

The chain links TRBV7-3 to TRBJ2-5; no reliable D call. This CDR3 contains 13 residues. The germline gives CDR1 SGHTA, CDR2 FQGTGA. V was shortened by 5 bases and J by 5 bases, with 12 bases between the two germline ends. CDR3 DNA sequence: TGTGCCAGCAGCCCCCAGGCGTGGGAGACCCAGTACTTC. It specifies CASSPQAWETQYF.